This T cell receptor beta chain came from a study of technical replicates of blood from a handful of donors. Only one count was recorded for this clone. The CDR3 extends over 17 amino acids. CDR1 is MGHDK, CDR2 SYGVNS, per germline. The V and J ends lost 4 bases and 4 bases respectively, with 22 bases between them. Here immunoSEQ multiplex PCR was the method, and the copy in TCRdb shows in-frame clones only, minus some. The table records around 67,000 clones, 95% to 96% of them present only once. The sample taken for sequencing was T cells isolated from PBMCs. The chain uses TRBV25-1 and TRBJ1-1; a possible D gene is TRBD1 (6 bases). This TCR was recovered from a human donor in good health. This chain's CDR3 is CASSGQPSRGQGTEAFF. In nucleotides, the CDR3 is TGTGCCAGCAGTGGACAACCGTCGCGGGGGCAAGGCACTGAAGCTTTCTTT.